The 13 T cell receptor beta chains presented below share a single source sample, sequenced in a study of T-cell reconstitution after alpha-beta-depleted transplantation in children. Researchers prepared the TCRbeta library using unique molecular identifiers, the study reports. TCRdb processed the PCR reads anew with MiXCR; each CDR3 protein has one entry. The sample has some 500,000 distinct CDR3 sequences, approximately 32% seen once. The sample was PBMCs from the stem cell graft donor, taken from the stem cell graft. Every receptor here comes from a human donor who donated a stem cell graft to a child with aplastic anemia.

CDR3 protein: CASRVGTANEKLFF. Here the CDR3 DNA reads TGTGCCAGCAGGGTGGGGACGGCAAATGAAAAACTGTTTTTT. The chain employs TRBV28 and TRBJ1-4; tentatively, D is TRBD1 (5 bases). The length of the CDR3 is 14 residues. V was shortened by 6 bases and J by 5 bases, with 13 bases between the two germline ends. Per germline, CDR1 MDHEN and CDR2 SYDVKM.

This clonotype occurred a few times. The V call is TRBV29-1, the J call TRBJ2-1; TRBD2 agrees at 9 bases. Germline-derived CDR1 and CDR2 are SQVTM and ANQGSEA. CDR3 length equals 15 residues. With 6 bases clipped from V and 1 base from J, the junction kept 7 bases outside the gene matches. The CDR3 DNA reads as TGCAGCGTCGCCCGTGCGGGAGGGTCCTACAATGAGCAGTTCTTC. Protein: CSVARAGGSYNEQFF.

J is TRBJ2-1 and V is TRBV29-1; TRBD2 is a possible D gene (6 bases). The CDR3 totals 15 residues. Germline CDR1 SQVTM, CDR2 ANQGSEA. V was clipped by 3 bases and J by 0 bases, with 12 bases between them. DNA of the CDR3: TGCAGCGTTGATTTGGGGGGTTTCTCCTACAATGAGCAGTTCTTC. Amino acid sequence: CSVDLGGFSYNEQFF.

The V gene is TRBV24-1, the J gene TRBJ2-3; 9 nucleotides agree with TRBD2. The germline V gene encodes CDR1 KGHDR and CDR2 SFDVKD. J lost 4 bases, V lost 0 bases, and 10 bases had no gene match. The CDR3 extends over 18 amino acids. CDR3 protein: CATSDLKALAGMADTQYF. Written as DNA, the CDR3 is TGTGCCACCAGTGATTTGAAGGCCCTAGCGGGAATGGCAGATACGCAGTATTTT.

The chain employs TRBV6-2 or TRBV6-3 and TRBJ1-1, with D maybe TRBD1 (6 bases). Germline loops: CDR1 MNHEY, CDR2 SVGEGT. The CDR3 extends over 15 amino acids. The V and J ends lost 5 bases and 0 bases respectively, with 13 bases between them. For the CDR3, the DNA is TGTGCCAGCAGTCTAGACAGGATCATGAACACTGAAGCTTTCTTT. The encoded protein is CASSLDRIMNTEAFF.

This chain links TRBV9 with TRBJ1-1; 9 nucleotides align to TRBD1. The CDR3 is 15 amino acids. Germline assignment: CDR1 SGDLS and CDR2 YYNGEE. Trimming removed 3 bases from V and 5 bases from J; junction bases left unmatched: 8. The CDR3 loop is CASSETGTGWTEAFF. DNA for the CDR3: TGTGCCAGCAGCGAGACCGGGACAGGGTGGACTGAAGCTTTCTTT.

In this sample, this clonotype turned up a few times. The chain employs TRBV6-1 and TRBJ2-4; D unclear. The V gene lost 6 bases and the J gene lost 0 bases, with 9 bases spanning the gap. Germline V gives CDR1 MNHNS, CDR2 SASEGT. The CDR3 runs 14 residues. DNA for the CDR3: TGTGCCAGCAGGGAGAGACTAGCCAAAAACATTCAGTACTTC. Its translation is CASRERLAKNIQYF.

This clonotype has only a few counts. The rearrangement uses TRBV19 and TRBJ2-1; 12 nucleotides align to TRBD2. Looked up from germline, CDR1 is LNHDA and CDR2 is SQIVND (reference sequence). This CDR3 comprises 16 residues. The V gene end was trimmed by 5 bases and the J gene end by 7 bases; junction bases not matched to a gene: 9. The CDR3 DNA reads TGTGCCAGTAGTTCTCTGACTAGCGGGAGTCGGAATGAGCAGTTCTTC. As protein: CASSSLTSGSRNEQFF. Full variable domain (missing parts from reference TRBV19 and TRBJ2-1): DGGITQSPKYLFRKEGQNVTLSCEQNLNHDAMYWYRQDPGQGLRLIYYSQIVNDFQKGDIAEGYSVSREKKESFPLTVTSAQKNPTAFYLCASSSLTSGSRNEQFFGPGTRLTVL.

V and J are TRBV28 and TRBJ1-2; no clear D gene. The germline gives CDR1 MDHEN, CDR2 SYDVKM. V was cut by 5 bases and J by 5 bases, with 15 bases left in between. The CDR3 is made up of 14 amino acids. CDR3 in DNA: TGTGCCAGCAGTCCGAGGGAGCCTTGGTATGGCTACACCTTC. Its translation is CASSPREPWYGYTF.

This chain connects TRBV9 to TRBJ2-1; 8 bases are shared with TRBD2. The V gene end was trimmed by 0 bases and the J gene end by 1 base; junction bases not matched to a gene: 6. The CDR3 is made up of 17 amino acids. Germline assignment: CDR1 SGDLS and CDR2 YYNGEE. The CDR3 DNA reads TGTGCCAGCAGCGTAGCTGGCGGGGGGATATCCTACAATGAGCAGTTCTTC. Translation: CASSVAGGGISYNEQFF.

The chain employs TRBV7-2 and TRBJ1-6, with D hard to call. Germline lookup yields CDR1 SGHTA and CDR2 FQGNSA. V lost 1 base and J lost 10, with 14 bases in between. The CDR3 covers 15 residues. CDR3 residues: CASSLGSLVGSPLHF. DNA of the CDR3: TGTGCCAGCAGCTTAGGGTCTTTGGTTGGGTCACCCCTCCACTTT.

This clonotype was counted between two and nine times. The V gene is TRBV20-1, the J gene TRBJ2-1, with D perhaps matching TRBD2 (6 bases). The V end was cut by 6 bases, the J end by 13 bases, with 19 bases between. The CDR3 is 12 amino acids. CDR1 and CDR2 from the germline V gene are DFQATT and SNEGSKA (reference sequence). In DNA, the CDR3 is TGCAGTGCAATCTCGACTAGTCTTAGACAGTTCTTC. This sequence encodes CSAISTSLRQFF.

This clonotype was observed a few times. The chain has TRBV18 and TRBJ2-1; maybe TRBD1 (6 bases). Per the germline V gene, CDR1 is KGHSH and CDR2 is LQKENI. CDR3 length: 13 residues. Deletions cut 3 bases from V and 13 bases from J, with 16 bases between. CDR3 coding DNA: TGTGCCAGCTCACCGGGACAAGGGCTTATACAGTTCTTC. The encoded protein is CASSPGQGLIQFF.